A single sample is the source of the 30 T cell receptor beta chains below, sequenced in a study of human T cells and chemical hapten exposure. TCRdb processed the RACE reads anew with MiXCR; each CDR3 protein has one entry. The sample holds about 47,000 distinct CDR3 sequences; about 4% are singletons and the top ten take around 6%. The time point: healthy volunteer bleed at 6 weeks. Unfractionated whole blood was the source of the extracted total RNA. The sample comprised whole blood. The origin of the receptors is a human donor in good health. Some clones in this sample may be carry-over from other donors' samples.

This clonotype was detected a few times. The rearrangement joins TRBV24-1 to TRBJ2-3, with a weak D call TRBD2 (6 bases). CDR1 and CDR2 from the germline V gene are KGHDR and SFDVKD. The CDR3 is 16 amino acids. Trimming pared 3 bases from V and 0 bases from J, leaving 12 bases between. The CDR3 bases are TGTGCCACCAGTGATAGAAGCGGGCGAAGCACAGATACGCAGTATTTT. Translated: CATSDRSGRSTDTQYF.

V usage is TRBV7-8 and J usage is TRBJ2-7; the D gene is possibly TRBD2 (5 bases). Per the germline V gene, CDR1 is SGHVS and CDR2 is FQNEAQ. Trimming took 4 bases from V and 4 from J, leaving 17 bases between them. The CDR3 contains 15 residues. Here the CDR3 DNA reads TGTGCCAGCAGCTCTCGGACTCGATCCTTTTACGAGCAGTACTTC. The encoded protein is CASSSRTRSFYEQYF.

This clonotype qualifies as medium-sized. V usage is TRBV6-5 and J usage is TRBJ1-3; D is perhaps TRBD1 (5 bases). Trimming pared 1 base from V and 2 bases from J, leaving 12 bases between. CDR1 and CDR2 (germline): MNHEY, SVGAGI. CDR3 length: 16 amino acids. The CDR3 region has the DNA TGTGCCAGCAGTTACTTTGCCCAGGGTACTGGAAACACCATATATTTT. It specifies CASSYFAQGTGNTIYF.

This clonotype was detected many times. The chain joins TRBV20-1 to TRBJ2-7; D is ambiguous. Trimming cost V 0 bases and J 0 bases, with 15 bases left between them. Per germline, CDR1 DFQATT and CDR2 SNEGSKA (reference sequence). This CDR3 region has 16 residues. The CDR3 sequence: CSARDFNARVSYEQYF. The CDR3 bases are TGCAGTGCTAGAGATTTCAATGCCCGGGTCTCCTACGAGCAGTACTTC.

This clonotype was found many times. This chain uses TRBV24-1 with TRBJ2-1, with 10 bases lining up with TRBD1. The germline V gene encodes CDR1 KGHDR and CDR2 SFDVKD. The CDR3 runs to 14 residues. V lost 4 bases and J lost 8; bases outside the gene matches: 4. The CDR3 is CATSEWDRGHEQFF. CDR3 DNA sequence: TGTGCCACCAGTGAGTGGGACAGGGGTCATGAGCAGTTCTTC.

V gene TRBV11-2 combines with J gene TRBJ1-4; D ambiguous. This CDR3 region has 16 residues. Trimming took off 0 bases at V and 3 bases at J, with 11 bases between the two ends. The germline V gene encodes CDR1 SGHAT and CDR2 FQNNGV. CDR3: CASSLEAAVPNEKLFF. The CDR3 DNA reads as TGTGCCAGCAGCTTAGAGGCGGCGGTACCTAATGAAAAACTGTTTTTT. Full variable domain (outside the CDR3, taken from reference TRBV11-2 and TRBJ1-4): EAGVAQSPRYKIIEKRQSVAFWCNPISGHATLYWYQQILGQGPKLLIQFQNNGVVDDSQLPKDRFSAERLKGVDSTLKIQPAKLEDSAVYLCASSLEAAVPNEKLFFGSGTQLSVL.

V and J are TRBV29-1 and TRBJ2-3, with 11 bases matching TRBD2. Germline assignment: CDR1 SQVTM and CDR2 ANQGSEA. This CDR3 is built from 13 residues. V was pared by 6 bases and J by 6 bases, with 5 bases of the junction left unmatched. DNA of the CDR3: TGCAGCGTGCTAGCGGGAGGAGGGGATACGCAGTATTTT. This sequence encodes CSVLAGGGDTQYF.

This clonotype was detected many times. The chain uses TRBV6-1 and TRBJ2-2, with D possibly TRBD1 on 5 matching bases. The V end was cut by 9 bases, the J end by 7 bases, with 12 bases between. This CDR3 is built from 12 residues. Germline assignment: CDR1 MNHNS and CDR2 SASEGT. In DNA, the CDR3 is TGTGCCAGTACAGGAGTAAGCGGGGAGCTGTTTTTT. Translating gives CASTGVSGELFF.

This clonotype has a count of ten or more. V is TRBV7-2 and J is TRBJ1-5; D not certain. In germline, CDR1 is SGHTA, CDR2 FQGNSA. The CDR3 is 14 residues long. The germline V and J ends were trimmed by 1 base and 1 base, with 5 bases remaining between them. The CDR3 reads CASSLGRSNQPQHF. Here the CDR3 DNA reads TGTGCCAGCAGCTTAGGAAGGAGCAATCAGCCCCAGCATTTT.

This clonotype appeared many times. V usage is TRBV6-1 and J usage is TRBJ2-3, with D unresolved. CDR1 and CDR2 from the germline V gene are MNHNS and SASEGT. This CDR3 is 14 amino acids long. V was pared by 4 bases and J by 6 bases, with 14 bases between. The CDR3 DNA sequence: TGTGCCAGCAGTGTAAGCCTGATAGGGGATACGCAGTATTTT. It encodes CASSVSLIGDTQYF.

This clonotype appeared a few times. The CDR3 DNA reads TGTGCCAGCAGTCTGGGACCCAGCACAGATACGCAGTATTTT. Its translation is CASSLGPSTDTQYF. This chain joins TRBV12-3 or TRBV12-4 and TRBJ2-3; D possibly matches TRBD1 or TRBD2 (5 bases each). The length of the CDR3 is 14 residues. V was trimmed by 5 bases and J by 0 bases, leaving 9 bases between them.

In the case of this clonotype: Just one base apart from a much larger clone, this may be a read error. This sequence joins TRBV28 and TRBJ2-3, with 8 nucleotides matching TRBD2. The CDR3 runs 16 residues. CDR1 is MDHEN, CDR2 SYDVKM, per germline. The V and J ends lost 4 bases and 5 bases, in that order; junction bases with no gene match: 11. The CDR3 loop is CASSSGLVGGQDTQYF. CDR3 DNA: TGTGCCAGCAGTTCGGGACTAGTGGGAGGACAAGATACGCAGTATTTT.

In this sample, this clonotype turned up many times. The gene calls are TRBV27 and TRBJ2-3; D gene uncertain. There are 11 residues in the CDR3. V dropped 10 bases and J dropped 2 bases, with 7 bases sitting between them. Germline lookup yields CDR1 MNHEY and CDR2 SMNVEV (reference sequence). The CDR3 DNA sequence: TGTGCCATCCCGGCCACAGATACGCAGTATTTT. This sequence encodes CAIPATDTQYF.

This clonotype was counted many times. This chain links TRBV9 with TRBJ2-1; TRBD1 matches 7 bases. Germline V gives CDR1 SGDLS, CDR2 YYNGEE. The trim removed 0 bases at V and 0 bases at J, leaving 9 bases unmatched. CDR3 length equals 18 residues. The CDR3 protein is CASSVGSGTVLSYNEQFF. The CDR3 region has the DNA TGTGCCAGCAGCGTAGGTTCCGGGACAGTTCTCTCCTACAATGAGCAGTTCTTC.

The V call is TRBV19, the J call TRBJ2-7, with D perhaps given as TRBD1 or TRBD2 (6 bases each). The germline V and J ends were trimmed by 1 base and 2 bases, with 9 bases remaining between them. CDR3 length: 14 residues. Germline CDR1 is LNHDA and CDR2 is SQIVND (reference sequence). This CDR3 reads CASSIAGATYEQYF. The CDR3 bases are TGTGCCAGTAGTATAGCGGGGGCCACCTACGAGCAGTACTTC.

This clonotype was seen ten or more times. The chain is built from TRBV5-1 and TRBJ1-2, with D perhaps matching TRBD1 (6 bases). V was trimmed by 7 bases and J by 4 bases, leaving 20 bases between them. CDR1 and CDR2 from the germline V gene are SGHRS and YFSETQ. This CDR3 region has 15 residues. CDR3 nucleotide sequence: TGCGCCAGCTCCTTGGAACCGGCGGGGGCCTATGGCTACACCTTC. Residues: CASSLEPAGAYGYTF.

This clonotype came up a few times. V gene TRBV9 combines with J gene TRBJ2-2; no reliable D call. Trimming took 3 bases from V and 6 from J, leaving 15 bases between them. Germline assignment: CDR1 SGDLS and CDR2 YYNGEE. The CDR3 runs to 15 residues. This CDR3 is CASSGSDSTPGELFF. The CDR3, as DNA: TGTGCCAGCAGCGGGTCGGATAGCACCCCCGGGGAGCTGTTTTTT.

V gene TRBV19 combines with J gene TRBJ1-5, with D unresolved. The CDR3 totals 15 residues. Germline CDR1 reads LNHDA; CDR2 reads SQIVND (reference sequence). V was cut by 3 bases and J by 0 bases, with 9 bases left in between. The CDR3 here is CASSIFADSNQPQHF. In DNA form, the CDR3 reads TGTGCCAGTAGTATCTTCGCGGATAGCAATCAGCCCCAGCATTTT.

This clonotype has ten or more counts. The J gene is TRBJ2-4, the V gene TRBV20-1, with D maybe TRBD2 (6 bases). Germline loops: CDR1 DFQATT, CDR2 SNEGSKA (reference sequence). The CDR3 is made up of 15 amino acids. The CDR3 coding sequence is TGCAGCATACGGGAGCAGGTGCCAGCCAAAAACATTCAGTACTTC. The encoded protein is CSIREQVPAKNIQYF.

Ten or more counts support this clonotype. This chain connects TRBV4-1 to TRBJ1-2; TRBD1 matches at 7 bases. The CDR3 consists of 15 residues. Trimming at V came to 4 bases and at J to 5 bases, leaving 10 bases not matched to a gene. Germline CDR1 reads MGHRA; CDR2 reads YSYEKL. In nucleotides, the CDR3 is TGCGCCAGCAGCCCATTGATGCAGGGGGAGTATGGCTACACCTTC. Protein: CASSPLMQGEYGYTF.

This clonotype was counted between two and nine times. The V call is TRBV12-3 or TRBV12-4, the J call TRBJ2-1; tentatively, D is TRBD2 (5 bases). Trimming took 0 bases from V and 4 from J, leaving 10 bases between them. CDR3 length equals 15 residues. The CDR3 bases are TGTGCCAGCAGTTTAGCCCGGGGTGCTTACAATGAGCAGTTCTTC. Translating gives CASSLARGAYNEQFF.

This clonotype was counted many times. The chain links TRBV19 to TRBJ2-7; 7 bases are a match to TRBD1. V trimming: 6 bases; J trimming: 6 bases; junction bases outside the gene matches: 8. The CDR3 is made up of 13 amino acids. The germline V gene encodes CDR1 LNHDA and CDR2 SQIVND (reference sequence). This chain's CDR3 is CASRQSGQSEQYF. CDR3 in DNA: TGTGCCAGTAGGCAATCGGGACAGTCCGAGCAGTACTTC.

This clonotype showed up many times. The chain links TRBV11-3 to TRBJ1-1; D is unresolved. Trimming left V 6 bases short and J 2 bases short, with 7 bases between. CDR3 length: 12 residues. Germline V gene sequence: CDR1 SGHNT, CDR2 YENEEA. In nucleotides, the CDR3 is TGTGCCAGCAGTTCGGATAACACTGAAGCTTTCTTT. Translated: CASSSDNTEAFF.

The V gene is TRBV27, the J gene TRBJ1-5; no firm D call. The germline CDR1 and CDR2 sequences are MNHEY and SMNVEV (reference sequence). This CDR3 region has 12 residues. The V end lost 10 bases, the J end lost 6 bases, and 13 bases lay between the germline ends. The CDR3 DNA reads TGTGCCATCGGATTTATGGGTCAGCCCCAGCATTTT. Its translation: CAIGFMGQPQHF.

This clonotype was seen many times. The chain carries TRBV4-2 and TRBJ2-1, with D hard to call. The V end lost 0 bases, the J end lost 1 base, and 4 bases lay between the germline ends. This CDR3 is 14 amino acids long. CDR1 LGHNA and CDR2 YNFKEQ come from the germline V gene. CDR3 bases: TGTGCCAGCAGCCAAGAGGCGTCCTACAATGAGCAGTTCTTC. It specifies CASSQEASYNEQFF.

This clonotype was seen at least ten times. The chain employs TRBV20-1 and TRBJ2-7; no firm D call. Trimming took off 0 bases at V and 5 bases at J, with 14 bases between the two ends. Germline V gives CDR1 DFQATT, CDR2 SNEGSKA (reference sequence). The CDR3 has 14 amino acids. In DNA, the CDR3 is TGCAGTGCTAGAGATCCGAGTGCGGCTGACGAGCAGTACTTC. The encoded protein is CSARDPSAADEQYF.

This chain joins TRBV28 and TRBJ1-1; perhaps TRBD1 as D (6 bases). V was pared by 4 bases and J by 4 bases, with 13 bases between. The CDR3 is 14 amino acids. Germline lookup yields CDR1 MDHEN and CDR2 SYDVKM. This CDR3 is CASSYSGAGTEAFF. In DNA, the CDR3 is TGTGCCAGCAGTTACTCAGGGGCGGGCACTGAAGCTTTCTTT.

This clonotype was seen a few times. The chain combines TRBV20-1 with TRBJ2-7; 9 positions match TRBD2. Germline V gene lookup returns CDR1 DFQATT and CDR2 SNEGSKA (reference sequence). V shed 0 bases, J shed 3 bases, and the junction held 12 bases outside the gene matches. This CDR3 spans 17 amino acids. CDR3 amino acids: CSARDKTPAGGYYEQYF. CDR3 sequence (DNA): TGCAGTGCTAGAGATAAAACACCGGCGGGAGGGTACTACGAGCAGTACTTC.

The table lists this clonotype with a few counts. The V and J genes are TRBV28 and TRBJ1-1; unclear D gene. The CDR3 loop spans 17 amino acids. V lost 7 bases to trimming and J lost 1 base, with 22 bases between them. The germline V gene has CDR1 MDHEN and CDR2 SYDVKM. The CDR3 protein is CASKKTPLRRRNTEAFF. Written as DNA, the CDR3 is TGTGCCAGCAAGAAAACCCCCCTGAGGCGAAGGAACACTGAAGCTTTCTTT.

This chain uses TRBV9 with TRBJ1-2; D not certain. This CDR3 has 15 residues. Germline V gene data show CDR1 as SGDLS and CDR2 as YYNGEE. Trimming cost V 4 bases and J 3 bases, with 16 bases left between them. DNA for the CDR3: TGTGCCAGCAGCTCCACCTTTCGAGGCGACTATGGCTACACCTTC. It yields the protein CASSSTFRGDYGYTF.